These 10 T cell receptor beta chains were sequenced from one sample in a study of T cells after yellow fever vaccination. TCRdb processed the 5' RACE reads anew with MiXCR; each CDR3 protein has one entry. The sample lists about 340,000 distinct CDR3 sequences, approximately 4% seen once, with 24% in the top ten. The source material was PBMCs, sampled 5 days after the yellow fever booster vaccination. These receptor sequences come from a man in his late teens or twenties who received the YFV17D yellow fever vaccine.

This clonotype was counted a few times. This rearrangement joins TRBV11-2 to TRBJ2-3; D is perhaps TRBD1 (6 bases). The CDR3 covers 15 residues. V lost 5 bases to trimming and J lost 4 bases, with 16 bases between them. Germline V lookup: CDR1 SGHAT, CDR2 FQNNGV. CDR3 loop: CASSPLRGSADTQYF. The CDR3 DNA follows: TGTGCCAGCAGCCCCTTGAGGGGGAGCGCAGATACGCAGTATTTT.

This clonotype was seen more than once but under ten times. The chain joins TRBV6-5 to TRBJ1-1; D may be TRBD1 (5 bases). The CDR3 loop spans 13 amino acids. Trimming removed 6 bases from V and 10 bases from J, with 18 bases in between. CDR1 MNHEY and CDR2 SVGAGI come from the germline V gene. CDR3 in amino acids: CASRGFRGDGAFF. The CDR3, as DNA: TGTGCCAGCAGGGGGTTTCGGGGGGACGGAGCTTTCTTT.

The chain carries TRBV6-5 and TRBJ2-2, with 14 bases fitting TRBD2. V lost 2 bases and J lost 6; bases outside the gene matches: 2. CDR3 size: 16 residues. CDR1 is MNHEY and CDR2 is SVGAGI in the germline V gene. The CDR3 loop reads CASSYRLAGGPGELFF. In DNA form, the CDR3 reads TGTGCCAGCAGTTACCGACTAGCGGGGGGGCCCGGGGAGCTGTTTTTT.

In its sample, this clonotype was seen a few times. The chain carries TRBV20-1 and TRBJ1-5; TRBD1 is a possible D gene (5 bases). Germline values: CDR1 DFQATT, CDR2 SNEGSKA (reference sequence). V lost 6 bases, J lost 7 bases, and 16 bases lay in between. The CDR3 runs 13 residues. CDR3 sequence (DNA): TGCAGTGCCGTCGGGGGTGAGAGCCAGCCCCAGCATTTT. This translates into CSAVGGESQPQHF.

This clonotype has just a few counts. Here the CDR3 DNA reads TGTGCCAGCTCACGCCTGGGACAGATCTCTGGAAACACCATATATTTT. Residues: CASSRLGQISGNTIYF. The J gene is TRBJ1-3, the V gene TRBV18; 7 positions agree with TRBD1. The CDR3 is 16 amino acids. V trimming: 4 bases; J trimming: 0 bases; junction bases outside the gene matches: 6. The germline V gene has CDR1 KGHSH and CDR2 LQKENI.

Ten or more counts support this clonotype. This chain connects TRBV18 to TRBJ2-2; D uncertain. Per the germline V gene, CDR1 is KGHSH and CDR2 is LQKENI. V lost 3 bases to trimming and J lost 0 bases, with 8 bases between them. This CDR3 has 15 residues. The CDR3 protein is CASSPRTANTGELFF. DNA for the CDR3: TGTGCCAGCTCACCGCGCACAGCGAACACCGGGGAGCTGTTTTTT.

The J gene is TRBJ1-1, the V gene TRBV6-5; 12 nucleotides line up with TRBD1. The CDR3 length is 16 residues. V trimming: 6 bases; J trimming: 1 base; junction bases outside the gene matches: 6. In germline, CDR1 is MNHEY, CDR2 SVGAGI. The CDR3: CASRPGTGGWNTEAFF. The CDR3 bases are TGTGCCAGCAGACCCGGGACAGGGGGCTGGAACACTGAAGCTTTCTTT.

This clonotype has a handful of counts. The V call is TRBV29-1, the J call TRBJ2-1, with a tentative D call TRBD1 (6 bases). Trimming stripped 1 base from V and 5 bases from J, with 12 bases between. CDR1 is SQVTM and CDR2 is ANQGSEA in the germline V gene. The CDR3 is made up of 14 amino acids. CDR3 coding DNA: TGCAGCGTTGAAGTCCGGGACATGGACAATGAGCAGTTCTTC. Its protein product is CSVEVRDMDNEQFF.

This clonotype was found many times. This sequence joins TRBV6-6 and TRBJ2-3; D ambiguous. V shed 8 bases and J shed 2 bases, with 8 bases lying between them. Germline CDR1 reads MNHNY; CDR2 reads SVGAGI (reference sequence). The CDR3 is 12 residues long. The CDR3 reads CASGPVTDTQYF. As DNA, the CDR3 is TGTGCCAGCGGCCCCGTCACAGATACGCAGTATTTT.

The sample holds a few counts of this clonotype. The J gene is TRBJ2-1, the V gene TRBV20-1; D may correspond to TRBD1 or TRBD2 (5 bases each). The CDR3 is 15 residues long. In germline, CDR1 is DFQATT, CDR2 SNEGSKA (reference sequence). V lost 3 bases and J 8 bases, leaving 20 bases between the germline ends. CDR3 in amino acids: CSARDPGSGMDEQFF. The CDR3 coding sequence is TGCAGTGCTAGGGACCCGGGGTCAGGGATGGATGAGCAGTTCTTC.